This is a list of T cell receptor beta chains from one sample in a study of blood T cell repertoires in COVID-19. Generated by immunoSEQ multiplex PCR, the TCRdb table keeps only in-frame clones and is missing some. Among some 38,000 clones listed, around 91% were seen once. Material for sequencing was peripheral blood. The receptors stem from a man aged 55 to 70 with active or convalescent COVID-19. CDR3s include the opening cysteine and the closing phenylalanine or tryptophan. The D gene is left open where the match is weak. Only part of the rows carry a size: once, few, many, or a class if the clone is expanded.

d_gene,abundance,j_gene,v_gene,CDR3aa,CDR3nt
-,-,TRBJ2-2,TRBV6-1,CASSDTSTGELFF,TGTGCCAGCAGTGATACTAGTACCGGGGAGCTGTTTTTT
-,-,TRBJ2-7,TRBV18,CASSPPGTYEQYF,TGTGCCAGCTCACCACCCGGGACCTACGAGCAGTACTTC
-,-,TRBJ2-2,TRBV5-1,CASSLKTPRDTGELFF,TGCGCCAGCAGCTTGAAAACCCCTCGGGACACCGGGGAGCTGTTTTTT
-,once,TRBJ2-1,TRBV20-1,CSARAGPGQFF,TGCAGTGCTAGAGCAGGGCCGGGGCAGTTCTTC
-,-,TRBJ1-1,TRBV7-2,CASSLARLFEAFF,TGTGCCAGCAGCTTAGCGCGGCTGTTTGAAGCTTTCTTT
TRBD2,-,TRBJ2-4,TRBV5-6,CASSPRPGLAGMVKNIQYF,TGTGCCAGCAGCCCTAGGCCGGGACTAGCGGGTATGGTCAAAAACATTCAGTACTTC
-,-,TRBJ2-2,TRBV2,CASRRQETTGELFF,TGTGCCAGCAGGAGACAGGAGACCACCGGGGAGCTGTTTTTT
-,-,TRBJ2-7,TRBV6-5,CASRSGTGLLEQYF,TGTGCCAGCAGATCTGGAACAGGGTTGCTCGAGCAGTACTTC
TRBD1,-,TRBJ1-5,TRBV29-1,CSVRQGEDNQPQHF,TGCAGCGTCCGACAGGGGGAGGATAATCAGCCCCAGCATTTT
-,-,TRBJ2-3,TRBV11-3,CASTTGVEQYF,TGTGCCAGCACCACGGGGGTGGAGCAGTATTTT
-,few,TRBJ1-5,TRBV3-1/TRBV3-2,CASSQATGTYSNQPQHF,TGTGCCAGCAGCCAAGCGACAGGCACATATAGCAATCAGCCCCAGCATTTT
TRBD1,-,TRBJ2-7,TRBV28,CASSLTGGVKYEQYF,TGTGCCAGCAGTTTGACAGGGGGCGTCAAGTACGAGCAGTACTTC
TRBD2,-,TRBJ2-3,TRBV9,CASSVALAGGADTQYF,TGTGCCAGCAGCGTAGCACTAGCGGGAGGGGCAGATACGCAGTATTTT
TRBD1,-,TRBJ1-1,TRBV18,CASSLGGTGGANTEAFF,TGTGCCAGCTCCCTGGGGGGGACAGGGGGCGCGAACACTGAAGCTTTCTTT
-,-,TRBJ1-2,TRBV20-1,CSASWEAYGYTF,TGCAGTGCTAGTTGGGAGGCCTATGGCTACACCTTC
TRBD1,-,TRBJ2-2,TRBV7-3,CASSRTGGWTGELFF,TGTGCCAGCAGCCGGACAGGGGGATGGACCGGGGAGCTGTTTTTT
-,-,TRBJ2-7,TRBV6-6,CASSYDLPGEQYF,TGTGCCAGCAGTTACGATTTACCGGGAGAGCAGTACTTC
-,-,TRBJ1-6,TRBV7-3,CASSRQSNSPLHF,TGTGCCAGCAGCCGACAGAGTAATTCACCCCTCCACTTT
-,-,TRBJ1-5,TRBV2,CASTSQRGSGQPQHF,TGTGCCAGCACTAGCCAGAGGGGGTCGGGGCAGCCCCAGCATTTT
-,few,TRBJ1-1,TRBV6-5,CASSYSSSAEAFF,TGTGCCAGCAGTTACTCGAGTTCGGCTGAAGCTTTCTTT
TRBD2,-,TRBJ2-1,TRBV2,CASTTLGAGGLYNEQFF,TGTGCCAGCACCACACTTGGGGCGGGAGGACTTTACAATGAGCAGTTCTTC
-,few,TRBJ2-7,TRBV10-1,CASSESGPYEQYF,TGCGCCAGCAGTGAGTCGGGCCCCTACGAGCAGTACTTC
-,-,TRBJ1-3,TRBV5-1,CASSLGTAGNTIYF,TGCGCCAGCAGCTTGGGGACAGCTGGAAACACCATATATTTT
TRBD1,-,TRBJ1-1,TRBV6-5,CASSYKDRARVFF,TGTGCCAGCAGTTACAAGGACAGGGCTAGAGTTTTCTTT
-,-,TRBJ1-2,TRBV5-4,CASSAEASRVSGYTF,TGTGCCAGCAGCGCAGAAGCCTCCAGGGTTAGTGGCTACACCTTC
TRBD1,-,TRBJ2-3,TRBV5-6,CASSLGGTGVYDTQYF,TGTGCCAGCAGCTTGGGTGGGACAGGGGTCTACGATACGCAGTATTTT
TRBD2,-,TRBJ2-3,TRBV6-5,CASTPAGELDTQYF,TGTGCCAGCACCCCAGCGGGAGAATTAGATACGCAGTATTTT
-,-,TRBJ2-1,TRBV18,CASSSPGPGSNEQFF,TGTGCCAGCTCGTCTCCGGGTCCCGGGAGCAATGAGCAGTTCTTC
-,-,TRBJ2-3,TRBV18,CASSPQSVITDTQYF,TGTGCCAGCTCACCACAGAGCGTGATCACAGATACGCAGTATTTT